Below are 2 T cell receptor beta chains sequenced from a single sample in a study of blood T cell repertoires in COVID-19 (dated by TCRdb to the early 2020s). Libraries were constructed by the immunoSEQ multiplex PCR assay. Drawn from immuneACCESS, this table holds only the in-frame rearrangements with V and J called that TCRdb kept. Clones are partly lost; checked studies trace under half to an unresolved V gene and leave the rest unexplained. Recorded for this sample are about 170,000 clones; less than 90% of them occurred a single time. The top ten clones comprise around 1.2% of the sample. The sequenced material came from PBMCs or T cells enriched from blood (not recorded which). These receptors came from a human donor with acute COVID-19. The donor label of this sample is uncertain.

This chain links TRBV18 with TRBJ1-1; 7 nucleotides line up with TRBD1. The ends lost 0 bases at V and 11 bases at J; junction bases unmatched: 6. Germline V gene sequence: CDR1 KGHSH, CDR2 LQKENI. There are 13 residues in the CDR3. The CDR3 DNA reads as TGTGCCAGCTCACCACCTCAGGGGGTTCGGGCTTTCTTT. Its translation: CASSPPQGVRAFF.

The V gene is TRBV14, the J gene TRBJ2-7; D unclear. CDR1 is SGHDN and CDR2 is FVKESK in the germline V gene. With 3 bases removed from V and 7 bases from J, the gap between germline ends came to 10 bases. The CDR3 extends over 12 amino acids. The CDR3, as DNA: TGTGCCAGCAGCCAGGTGGGCCGGGAGCAGTACTTC. Encoded protein: CASSQVGREQYF.